Listed below are T cell receptor beta chains from one sample, sequenced in a study of T cells after yellow fever vaccination. From the 5' RACE reads, TCRdb called clonotypes with MiXCR, one entry per CDR3 protein. The sample has about 350,000 distinct CDR3 sequences, approximately 8% seen once. The sample was PBMCs, taken roughly 46 days after the first yellow fever vaccination. The receptors derive from a young man who received the YFV17D yellow fever vaccine. The CDR3 runs from the conserved cysteine through the conserved F or W. D genes are given only for firm matches. The listing skips clone size in some rows; elsewhere it reads once, few, many or a size class.

16	TRBJ1-2	.	TRBV7-9	.	CASSLAPTGELGGYTF	TGTGCCAGCAGCTTAGCGCCGACAGGAGAATTAGGTGGCTACACCTTC
15	TRBJ2-3	TRBD2	TRBV28	.	CASTIVGEGRDTQYF	TGTGCCAGCACAATCGTGGGGGAGGGTCGAGATACGCAGTATTTT
17	TRBJ2-1	TRBD2	TRBV5-5	.	CASSPGGGLTPRSEQFF	TGTGCCAGCAGCCCGGGTGGGGGACTAACCCCTCGTAGTGAGCAGTTCTTC
13	TRBJ1-6	.	TRBV2	.	CASSQRVDSPLHF	TGTGCCAGCAGTCAGAGAGTTGATTCACCCCTCCACTTT
14	TRBJ1-6	TRBD1	TRBV12-3/TRBV12-4	many	CASSQQGGNSPLHF	TGTGCCAGCAGTCAACAGGGGGGTAATTCACCCCTCCACTTT
16	TRBJ2-4	.	TRBV5-1	few	CASSRGTPSGKNIQYF	TGCGCCAGCAGCCGGGGGACCCCGAGCGGCAAAAACATTCAGTACTTC
14	TRBJ1-6	.	TRBV6-5	few	CASSYEQYNSPLHF	TGTGCCAGCAGTTACGAACAGTATAATTCACCCCTCCACTTT
14	TRBJ2-3	.	TRBV7-2	.	CASSLVRVADTQYF	TGTGCCAGCAGCTTAGTCAGGGTTGCAGATACGCAGTATTTT
13	TRBJ2-7	TRBD1	TRBV5-4	few	CASRDRNSYEQYF	TGTGCCAGCCGGGACAGGAACTCCTACGAGCAGTACTTC
13	TRBJ2-2	TRBD1	TRBV20-1	many	CSARDRGYGELFF	TGCAGTGCTCGGGACAGGGGTTACGGGGAGCTGTTTTTT
13	TRBJ2-5	.	TRBV9	.	CASSVDDQETQYF	TGTGCCAGCAGCGTGGACGACCAAGAGACCCAGTACTTC
22	TRBJ1-1	.	TRBV20-1	few	CSARDLHPGGVMGERGNTEAFF	TGCAGTGCTAGAGATCTTCATCCCGGGGGCGTAATGGGGGAAAGGGGGAACACTGAAGCTTTCTTT
16	TRBJ1-3	.	TRBV5-1	.	CASSLGLLLSGNTIYF	TGCGCCAGCAGCTTGGGTCTGCTCCTCTCTGGAAACACCATATATTTT
13	TRBJ2-7	.	TRBV11-1	many	CASSSGDAYEQYF	TGTGCCAGCAGCTCCGGGGACGCCTACGAGCAGTACTTC
12	TRBJ2-2	.	TRBV20-1	few	CSARENTGELFF	TGCAGTGCTAGAGAGAACACCGGGGAGCTGTTTTTT
14	TRBJ2-3	.	TRBV7-7	few	CASSLNRASDTQYF	TGTGCCAGCAGCTTAAACAGGGCTTCAGATACGCAGTATTTT
12	TRBJ2-7	.	TRBV12-3/TRBV12-4	few	CASRTASYEQYF	TGTGCCAGCAGGACAGCGTCCTACGAGCAGTACTTC
15	TRBJ2-5	.	TRBV27	few	CASSFSRGGQETQYF	TGTGCCAGCAGTTTCTCCAGGGGAGGGCAAGAGACCCAGTACTTC
14	TRBJ2-2	.	TRBV12-3/TRBV12-4	few	CASSLASGPGELFF	TGTGCCAGCAGTTTAGCCTCGGGACCCGGGGAGCTGTTTTTT
15	TRBJ2-7	TRBD1	TRBV7-2	few	CASSLDRDRLYEQYF	TGTGCCAGCAGCTTAGATCGGGACAGACTCTACGAGCAGTACTTC
18	TRBJ1-6	TRBD1	TRBV7-3	few	CASSLVGQGYNVNSPLHF	TGTGCCAGCAGCTTAGTTGGACAGGGATATAATGTTAATTCACCCCTCCACTTT
15	TRBJ2-2	.	TRBV9	many	CASSTWADNTGELFF	TGTGCCAGCAGCACCTGGGCAGATAACACCGGGGAGCTGTTTTTT
14	TRBJ2-2	TRBD1	TRBV10-3	.	CAISGTGVTGELFF	TGTGCCATCAGTGGGACAGGGGTCACCGGGGAGCTGTTTTTT
13	TRBJ2-1	.	TRBV7-8	many	CASSPLTGREQFF	TGTGCCAGCAGCCCACTTACTGGCAGAGAGCAGTTCTTC
13	TRBJ2-7	.	TRBV3-1	few	CASSQGDLGEQYF	TGTGCCAGCAGCCAAGGCGATTTAGGCGAGCAGTACTTC
12	TRBJ2-3	.	TRBV30	few	CAAGTATDTQYF	TGTGCCGCCGGGACCGCCACAGATACGCAGTATTTT
15	TRBJ1-2	.	TRBV5-1	.	CASSLAGGGNYGYTF	TGCGCCAGCAGCTTGGCCGGGGGCGGTAACTATGGCTACACCTTC
15	TRBJ1-1	.	TRBV4-3	few	CASSQLDRRDTEAFF	TGCGCCAGCAGCCAACTTGACAGGAGGGACACTGAAGCTTTCTTT
15	TRBJ2-1	TRBD2	TRBV5-1	.	CASRPPSGGNGEQFF	TGCGCCAGCAGACCCCCTAGCGGGGGGAATGGTGAGCAGTTCTTC
15	TRBJ2-5	.	TRBV7-7	few	CASSLGGPHQETQYF	TGTGCTAGCAGCTTAGGCGGGCCACACCAAGAGACCCAGTACTTC
13	TRBJ2-7	.	TRBV27	.	CASSDTGFYEQYF	TGTGCCAGCAGCGACACAGGGTTTTACGAGCAGTACTTC
14	TRBJ1-2	.	TRBV7-9	.	CASSSTEDNYGYTF	TGTGCCAGCAGCTCGACCGAGGACAACTATGGCTACACCTTC
15	TRBJ2-7	.	TRBV6-5	.	CASSYGYGLPSEQYF	TGTGCCAGCAGTTACGGATACGGTCTACCCTCCGAGCAGTACTTC
15	TRBJ2-1	.	TRBV18	few	CASSPYRDGGYEQFF	TGTGCCAGCTCACCATACAGGGACGGGGGGTATGAGCAGTTCTTC
14	TRBJ2-1	.	TRBV5-1	many	CASSPQSSYNEQFF	TGCGCCAGCAGCCCGCAAAGCTCCTACAATGAGCAGTTCTTC
15	TRBJ2-3	TRBD2	TRBV18	.	CASSPSAGGTDTPYF	TGTGCCAGCTCACCCTCAGCGGGGGGCACAGATACGCCGTATTTT
14	TRBJ2-5	.	TRBV20-1	.	CSAMGPPSAETQYF	TGCAGTGCCATGGGCCCCCCAAGTGCCGAGACCCAGTACTTC
13	TRBJ2-5	TRBD1	TRBV5-1	few	CASSLTGDQTQYF	TGCGCCAGCAGCTTAACAGGGGACCAGACCCAGTACTTC
17	TRBJ2-3	TRBD2	TRBV7-2	few	CASSRPRSGGAVYTQYF	TGTGCCAGCAGTCGCCCGAGAAGCGGGGGGGCTGTGTATACGCAGTATTTT
14	TRBJ2-3	TRBD2	TRBV6-1	.	CASSASGGAVTQYF	TGTGCCAGCAGTGCTAGCGGGGGGGCTGTAACGCAGTATTTT
15	TRBJ2-3	TRBD2	TRBV12-3/TRBV12-4	many	CASSFLAGSTDTQYF	TGTGCCAGCAGTTTCCTAGCGGGGAGCACAGATACGCAGTATTTT
13	TRBJ1-2	.	TRBV20-1	few	CSASEQGYYGYTF	TGCAGTGCTAGTGAACAGGGTTATTATGGCTACACCTTC
16	TRBJ1-2	.	TRBV11-2	.	CASSILPAGGGYGYTF	TGTGCCAGCAGCATCCTACCCGCGGGTGGGGGCTATGGCTACACCTTC
15	TRBJ1-6	TRBD1	TRBV12-3/TRBV12-4	many	CASSREGAVNSPLHF	TGTGCCAGCAGTCGCGAGGGGGCAGTCAATTCACCCCTCCACTTT
13	TRBJ2-5	.	TRBV7-2	.	CASGRTVQETQYF	TGTGCCAGCGGTCGTACAGTGCAAGAGACCCAGTACTTC
15	TRBJ1-1	.	TRBV27	.	CASSFSASLNTEAFF	TGTGCCAGCAGTTTTTCGGCATCGCTGAACACTGAAGCTTTCTTT
14	TRBJ1-1	TRBD1	TRBV19	.	CASSMDRVGTEAFF	TGTGCCAGTAGTATGGACAGGGTCGGTACTGAAGCTTTCTTT
18	TRBJ2-1	TRBD1	TRBV19	few	CASSIWAGGTGTYNEQFF	TGTGCCAGTAGTATCTGGGCAGGGGGCACGGGAACCTACAATGAGCAGTTCTTC
15	TRBJ2-5	.	TRBV7-2	.	CASSQQGGGAETQYF	TGTGCCAGCAGCCAACAGGGAGGGGGCGCAGAGACCCAGTACTTC
18	TRBJ2-2	TRBD2	TRBV12-3/TRBV12-4	.	CASSRRSSGGPGTGELFF	TGTGCCAGCAGTCGACGTTCTAGCGGGGGCCCAGGGACCGGGGAGCTGTTTTTT
14	TRBJ2-5	TRBD1	TRBV5-1	.	CASSQGQGPETQYF	TGCGCCAGCAGCCAAGGACAGGGTCCGGAGACCCAGTACTTC
15	TRBJ2-1	TRBD2	TRBV10-2	few	CASSVAAGGPNEQFF	TGCGCCAGCAGTGTGGCAGCGGGGGGGCCAAATGAGCAGTTCTTC
14	TRBJ2-1	.	TRBV4-1	few	CASSQEGVWGEQFF	TGCGCCAGCAGCCAAGAGGGAGTGTGGGGGGAGCAGTTCTTC